The rows below give T cell receptor beta chains drawn from one sample of a study of OX40 agonist ivuxolimab in advanced cancers. The repertoire was sequenced with immunoSEQ multiplex PCR; TCRdb's copy has only in-frame clones and lacks some. This sample has 60,000 to 75,000 clones, with 81% found just once. The material sequenced was CD4+ or CD8+ T cells sorted from blood, taken in a trial of the OX40 agonist ivuxolimab. Receptor source: an adult with an advanced solid tumor such as melanoma, head and neck, liver or kidney cancer. Both conserved end residues are part of each CDR3. The order of the fields is J gene, clone size, V gene, CDR3 protein. Where a row states a size, it is once, few, many or the class of an expanded clone; other rows omit it.

J gene: TRBJ1-4
clone size: -
V gene: TRBV12-5
CDR3 protein: CASGRSATNEKLFF

J gene: TRBJ1-2
clone size: -
V gene: TRBV5-6
CDR3 protein: CASSLVGRTNYGYTF

J gene: TRBJ2-5
clone size: few
V gene: TRBV7-2
CDR3 protein: CASRNQETQYF

J gene: TRBJ2-5
clone size: once
V gene: TRBV6-6
CDR3 protein: CASAGGETQYF

J gene: TRBJ2-1
clone size: -
V gene: TRBV11-2
CDR3 protein: CASSKRGGQSQEQFF

J gene: TRBJ1-2
clone size: -
V gene: TRBV5-6
CDR3 protein: CASSDRGNYGYTF

J gene: TRBJ1-1
clone size: once
V gene: TRBV5-1
CDR3 protein: CASSLDNNLPTEAFF

J gene: TRBJ1-5
clone size: -
V gene: TRBV7-4
CDR3 protein: CASSSQGGPQHF

J gene: TRBJ1-6
clone size: -
V gene: TRBV9
CDR3 protein: CASSTRDIYDSPLHF

J gene: TRBJ2-3
clone size: -
V gene: TRBV2
CDR3 protein: CASSDRGLFADTQYF

J gene: TRBJ2-3
clone size: -
V gene: TRBV5-1
CDR3 protein: CASSLAISTDTQYF

J gene: TRBJ2-7
clone size: -
V gene: TRBV27
CDR3 protein: CASSFASSQGAREQYF

J gene: TRBJ2-2
clone size: -
V gene: TRBV5-1
CDR3 protein: CASSATWGATGELFF

J gene: TRBJ2-2
clone size: -
V gene: TRBV7-7
CDR3 protein: CASSLSGGSNTGELFF

J gene: TRBJ1-2
clone size: -
V gene: TRBV18
CDR3 protein: CASSPGEGGYTF

J gene: TRBJ2-7
clone size: -
V gene: TRBV2
CDR3 protein: CASSYTYEQYF

J gene: TRBJ2-5
clone size: -
V gene: TRBV30
CDR3 protein: CACLPRVLGQTQYF

J gene: TRBJ2-1
clone size: -
V gene: TRBV20-1
CDR3 protein: CSASNNEQFF

J gene: TRBJ2-2
clone size: -
V gene: TRBV19
CDR3 protein: CASRYPALGTGELFF

J gene: TRBJ1-4
clone size: -
V gene: TRBV6-6
CDR3 protein: CASGFRGRGEKLFF

J gene: TRBJ2-2
clone size: few
V gene: TRBV19
CDR3 protein: CASSDLNTGELFF

J gene: TRBJ2-2
clone size: -
V gene: TRBV6-1
CDR3 protein: CASRRTTPGTGELFF

J gene: TRBJ2-3
clone size: -
V gene: TRBV10-3
CDR3 protein: CAISARGVSDTQYF

J gene: TRBJ1-1
clone size: -
V gene: TRBV6-6
CDR3 protein: CASSPTQSNTEAFF

J gene: TRBJ1-5
clone size: -
V gene: TRBV6-1
CDR3 protein: CASSTSGGSGQPQHF

J gene: TRBJ2-1
clone size: few
V gene: TRBV7-9
CDR3 protein: CASSRFGASGGQLYNEQFF

J gene: TRBJ1-2
clone size: -
V gene: TRBV19
CDR3 protein: CASSRGRNSSPNNYGYTF

J gene: TRBJ1-2
clone size: once
V gene: TRBV19
CDR3 protein: CASRKGRRSTANYGYTF

J gene: TRBJ1-1
clone size: -
V gene: TRBV4-2
CDR3 protein: CASSQEGRGTGKKNTEAFF

J gene: TRBJ1-4
clone size: few
V gene: TRBV30
CDR3 protein: CAWSHNEKLFF

J gene: TRBJ2-2
clone size: -
V gene: TRBV5-4
CDR3 protein: CASSQETGGRSGELFF

J gene: TRBJ2-3
clone size: -
V gene: TRBV19
CDR3 protein: CASIPFRDRDDTQYF

J gene: TRBJ1-2
clone size: -
V gene: TRBV6-1
CDR3 protein: CASSDQQVNYGYTF

J gene: TRBJ1-1
clone size: -
V gene: TRBV5-4
CDR3 protein: CASSSGRLLMNTEAFF

J gene: TRBJ1-6
clone size: once
V gene: TRBV30
CDR3 protein: CAWSKAGWGWNSPLHF

J gene: TRBJ1-2
clone size: -
V gene: TRBV4-1
CDR3 protein: CASSQPRLTPHGYTF

J gene: TRBJ2-2
clone size: -
V gene: TRBV30
CDR3 protein: CAWSVRGLGDTGELFF

J gene: TRBJ1-6
clone size: -
V gene: TRBV18
CDR3 protein: CASSLQGHYNSPLHF

J gene: TRBJ1-5
clone size: -
V gene: TRBV6-5
CDR3 protein: CASSAQQNQPQHF

J gene: TRBJ2-2
clone size: -
V gene: TRBV5-5
CDR3 protein: CASSLRTSGSTGELFF